This T cell receptor beta chain was identified in a study of metastatic and nonmetastatic thyroid tumors. Turning to the study itself: It was across blood and tumor or nodule tissue from malignant and benign thyroid patients that repertoires were compared. General study results and limits: Significantly greater TCR beta diversity was reportedly found in malignant thyroid tumors than in benign nodules (in blood and tumor).

As to this clone: Its antigen is not identified.

Before thyroid surgery, none of the patients had received any treatment. TCRdb redid the clone calls on the PCR reads using MiXCR. The table includes 6,000 or so clones, approximately 35% detected once. Sequences were obtained from adjacent normal tissue. This sequence originates from a male donor with papillary thyroid cancer or a benign thyroid nodule (not recorded which). Some clones in this sample may be carry-over from other donors' samples.

CDR3 loop: CSAVRQGELNQPQHF. The CDR3 DNA follows: TGCAGTGCGGTTAGACAGGGAGAATTGAATCAGCCCCAGCATTTT. The V call is TRBV20-1, the J call TRBJ1-5; 7 nucleotides line up with TRBD1. Losses at the gene ends were 6 bases for V and 4 bases for J; bases not matched to a gene: 12. CDR3 length equals 15 residues. Germline values: CDR1 DFQATT, CDR2 SNEGSKA (reference sequence).